Below, one T cell receptor beta chain is given with its context. The antigen remains unidentified. The CDR3 contains 15 residues. V shed 2 bases, J shed 5 bases, and the junction held 7 bases outside the gene matches. Looked up from germline, CDR1 is ENHRY and CDR2 is SYGVKD. The sample comes from a study of shared clonotypes between healthy human individuals. Turning to the study itself: The people who gave samples were a couple of women and a few men aged 18 to 49.

Authors' processing steps: Junction-only immunoSEQ data arrived without quality scores, meaning filtering differed. Measured with immunoSEQ multiplex PCR; TCRdb has only the in-frame clones, and not every one. For V, J and clone size, that table is used; D and trimming come from the DNA. The sample shows about 1 million clones, approximately 78% of them seen only once. General study points: It was anticipated that sequencing depth would influence how many clonotypes donors shared. Richness estimates generally favored naive over memory subsets.

This receptor was taken from a man aged 18-30 years in good health. Some clones in this sample may be carry-over from other donors' samples. This chain connects TRBV10-3 to TRBJ2-3, with 7 nucleotides matching TRBD1. The source material was memory CD4+ T cells from PBMCs. Subset of the sample: CD45RA-negative fraction. DNA for the CDR3: TGTGCCATCAGTGAGCGCGGCAGGGGGATAGATACGCAGTATTTT. Protein sequence: CAISERGRGIDTQYF.